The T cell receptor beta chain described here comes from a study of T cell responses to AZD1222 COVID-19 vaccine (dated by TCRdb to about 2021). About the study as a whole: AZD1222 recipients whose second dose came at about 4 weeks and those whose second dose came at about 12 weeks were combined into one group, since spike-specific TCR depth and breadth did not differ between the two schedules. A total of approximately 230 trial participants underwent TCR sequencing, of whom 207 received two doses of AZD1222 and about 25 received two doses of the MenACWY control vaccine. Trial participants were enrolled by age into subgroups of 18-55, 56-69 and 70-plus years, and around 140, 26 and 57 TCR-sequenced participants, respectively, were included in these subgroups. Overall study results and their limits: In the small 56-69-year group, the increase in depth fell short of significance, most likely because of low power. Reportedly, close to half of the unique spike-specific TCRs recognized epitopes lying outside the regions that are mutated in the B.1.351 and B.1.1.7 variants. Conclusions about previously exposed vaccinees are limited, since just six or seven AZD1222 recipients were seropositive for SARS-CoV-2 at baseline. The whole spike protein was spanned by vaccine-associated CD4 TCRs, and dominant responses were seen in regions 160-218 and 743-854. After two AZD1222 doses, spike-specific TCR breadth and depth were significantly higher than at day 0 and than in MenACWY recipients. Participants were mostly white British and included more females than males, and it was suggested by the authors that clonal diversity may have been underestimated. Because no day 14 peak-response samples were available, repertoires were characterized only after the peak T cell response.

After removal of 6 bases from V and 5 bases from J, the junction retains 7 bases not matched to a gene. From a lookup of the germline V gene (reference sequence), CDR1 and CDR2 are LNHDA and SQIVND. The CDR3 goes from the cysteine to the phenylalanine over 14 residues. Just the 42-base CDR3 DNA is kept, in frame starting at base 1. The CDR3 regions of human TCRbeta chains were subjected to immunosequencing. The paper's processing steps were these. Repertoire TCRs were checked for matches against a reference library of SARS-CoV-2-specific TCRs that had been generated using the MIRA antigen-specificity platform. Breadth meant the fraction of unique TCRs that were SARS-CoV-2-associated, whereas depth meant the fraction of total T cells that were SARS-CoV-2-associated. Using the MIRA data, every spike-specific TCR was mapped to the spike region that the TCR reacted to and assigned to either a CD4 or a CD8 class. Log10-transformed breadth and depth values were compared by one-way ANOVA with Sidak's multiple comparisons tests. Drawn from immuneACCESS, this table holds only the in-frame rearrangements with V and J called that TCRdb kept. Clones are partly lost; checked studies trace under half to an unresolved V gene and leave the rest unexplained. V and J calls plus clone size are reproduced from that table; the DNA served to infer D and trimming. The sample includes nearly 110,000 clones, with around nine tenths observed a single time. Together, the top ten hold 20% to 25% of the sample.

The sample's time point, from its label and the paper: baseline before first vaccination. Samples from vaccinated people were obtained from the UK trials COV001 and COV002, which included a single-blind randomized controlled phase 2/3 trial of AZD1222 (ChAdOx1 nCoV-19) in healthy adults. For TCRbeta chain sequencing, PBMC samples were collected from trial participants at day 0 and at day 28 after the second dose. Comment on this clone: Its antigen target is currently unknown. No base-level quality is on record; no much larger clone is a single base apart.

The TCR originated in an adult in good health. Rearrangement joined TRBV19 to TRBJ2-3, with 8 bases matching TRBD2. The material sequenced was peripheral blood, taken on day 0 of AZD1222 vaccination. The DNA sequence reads TGTGCCAGTAGCGGCGGGGGGCGGGTAGATACGCAGTATTTT. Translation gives CASSGGGRVDTQYF.